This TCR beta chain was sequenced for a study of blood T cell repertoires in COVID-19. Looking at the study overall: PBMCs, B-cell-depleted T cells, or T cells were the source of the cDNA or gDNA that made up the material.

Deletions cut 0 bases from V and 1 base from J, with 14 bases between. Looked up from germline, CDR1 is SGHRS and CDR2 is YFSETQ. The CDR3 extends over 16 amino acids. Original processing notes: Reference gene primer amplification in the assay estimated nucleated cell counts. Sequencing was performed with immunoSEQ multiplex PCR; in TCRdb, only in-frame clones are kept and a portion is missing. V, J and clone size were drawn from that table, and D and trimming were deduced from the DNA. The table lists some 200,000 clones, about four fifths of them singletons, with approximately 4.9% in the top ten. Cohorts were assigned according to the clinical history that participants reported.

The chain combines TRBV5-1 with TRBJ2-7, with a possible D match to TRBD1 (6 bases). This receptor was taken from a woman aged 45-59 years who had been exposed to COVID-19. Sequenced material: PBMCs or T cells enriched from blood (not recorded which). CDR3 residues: CASSLEGWQGSYEQYF. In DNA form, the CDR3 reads TGCGCCAGCAGCTTGGAAGGGTGGCAGGGGTCCTACGAGCAGTACTTC.